The 31 T cell receptor beta chains below were found in one sample sequenced in a study of T cells in Graves' hyperthyroidism and ophthalmopathy. Amplification targeted TCR beta CDR3 regions from RNA transcripts. When the TCR CDR3 underwent first-round RT-PCR, the HTBI primer set was used. TCRdb reanalysed the multiplex PCR reads using MiXCR and keeps one entry per CDR3 protein. The data show some 250,000 distinct CDR3 sequences, about 15% seen once. Material: blood. Receptors originate from a woman between 40 and 55 years old with Graves' hyperthyroidism that later progressed to Graves' ophthalmopathy.

This clonotype was recorded many times. This sequence joins TRBV6-1 and TRBJ2-5, with 10 bases identical to TRBD1. CDR3 length: 14 residues. J was trimmed by 5 bases and V by 6 bases; bases with no gene match: 6. The germline CDR1 and CDR2 sequences are MNHNS and SASEGT. In DNA, the CDR3 is TGTGCCAGCAGAGCGACAGGGGGCGCCGAGACCCAGTACTTC. Translating it yields CASRATGGAETQYF.

This clonotype has a count of ten or more. The chain combines TRBV3-1 with TRBJ2-7; 11 bases match TRBD2. V trimming: 1 base; J trimming: 7 bases; junction bases outside the gene matches: 12. This CDR3 is 17 amino acids long. In germline, CDR1 is LGHDT, CDR2 YNNKEL (reference sequence). CDR3 sequence (DNA): TGTGCCAGCAGCCAAGGGCTAGCGGGAGGTGCCCATCGAGAGCAGTACTTC. As protein: CASSQGLAGGAHREQYF.

The chain employs TRBV28 and TRBJ2-5; no clear D gene. V gave up 3 bases and J gave up 2 bases, with 10 bases separating them. CDR3 length: 14 residues. Germline loops: CDR1 MDHEN, CDR2 SYDVKM. CDR3 amino acids: CASSFTSVQETQYF. The CDR3 bases are TGTGCCAGCAGTTTCACGTCAGTGCAAGAGACCCAGTACTTC.

The genes are TRBV19 and TRBJ1-6; TRBD1 might be the D (5 bases). This CDR3 has 14 amino acids. The V and J ends lost 11 bases and 8 bases respectively, with 19 bases between them. Germline CDR1 LNHDA, CDR2 SQIVND (reference sequence). The CDR3 region has the DNA TGTGCCGGCCTCATTCCCCCGGGGGATTCACCCCTCCACTTT. Translation gives CAGLIPPGDSPLHF. The whole variable domain, remainder taken from reference TRBV19 and TRBJ1-6, is DGGITQSPKYLFRKEGQNVTLSCEQNLNHDAMYWYRQDPGQGLRLIYYSQIVNDFQKGDIAEGYSVSREKKESFPLTVTSAQKNPTAFYLCAGLIPPGDSPLHFGNGTRLTVT.

In the case of this clonotype: Being one base from a much bigger clone, this may be a read error. V and J are TRBV5-6 and TRBJ2-7, with D perhaps matching TRBD2 (5 bases). This CDR3 comprises 14 residues. Germline V lookup: CDR1 SGHDT, CDR2 YYEEEE. CDR3 coding DNA: TGTGCCAGCAGCTTGATGGCTAGCAGTACCGAGCGGTACTTC. Its translation: CASSLMASSTERYF.

A note on this clonotype: A much larger clone lies one base from this, so it may be a read error. The chain links TRBV13 to TRBJ2-1; a possible D gene is TRBD2 (5 bases). CDR3 size: 17 residues. Deletions cut 1 base from V and 0 bases from J, with 13 bases between. Germline V gene lookup returns CDR1 PRHDT and CDR2 FYEKMQ (reference sequence). This CDR3 is CASSLVGGGGSYNEQFF. The CDR3 nucleotides are TGTGCCAGCAGCTTAGTCGGCGGCGGAGGCTCCTACAATGAGCAGTTCTTC.

This clonotype was seen a few times. The V call is TRBV6-1, the J call TRBJ1-5, with no clear D. Trimming took off 3 bases at V and 3 bases at J, with 3 bases between the two ends. The CDR3 covers 12 residues. Germline assignment: CDR1 MNHNS and CDR2 SASEGT. The chain's CDR3 is CASSDPNQPQHF. In DNA form, the CDR3 reads TGTGCCAGCAGTGACCCCAATCAGCCCCAGCATTTT.

This clonotype showed up many times. The rearrangement uses TRBV7-9 and TRBJ1-6; a weak D match, TRBD1 (5 bases). V was cut by 3 bases and J by 9 bases, with 18 bases left in between. Germline CDR1 is SEHNR and CDR2 is FQNEAQ (reference sequence). This CDR3 is 16 amino acids long. CDR3 sequence: CASSFLGDPAISPLHF. CDR3 DNA sequence: TGTGCCAGCAGCTTTCTGGGGGATCCAGCGATTTCACCCCTCCACTTT.

This clonotype was picked up many times. The DNA for the CDR3 is TGTGCCAGCAGTTTCGGGGGGCTTCAGCCCCAGCATTTT. Translation: CASSFGGLQPQHF. The chain uses TRBV12-3 or TRBV12-4 and TRBJ1-5; perhaps TRBD1 as D (6 bases). The CDR3 totals 13 residues. V was cut by 3 bases and J by 6 bases, with 9 bases left in between.

This clonotype appeared a few times. V usage is TRBV27 and J usage is TRBJ1-5, with D possibly matching TRBD1 (5 bases). CDR3 length: 14 amino acids. Germline CDR1 and CDR2: MNHEY and SMNVEV (reference sequence). Trimming took off 5 bases at V and 1 base at J, with 9 bases between the two ends. CDR3 sequence: CASSPRDSNQPQHF. CDR3 DNA: TGTGCCAGCAGTCCGCGGGACAGCAATCAGCCCCAGCATTTT.

This clonotype has at least ten counts. This chain connects TRBV20-1 to TRBJ2-1; TRBD2 aligns across 7 bases. Unmatched junction bases numbered 6, after V lost 4 bases and J lost 6 bases. Germline V gives CDR1 DFQATT, CDR2 SNEGSKA (reference sequence). This CDR3 has 13 residues. CDR3 bases: TGCAGTGCTAATAAGGGAGGGCTCAATGAGCAGTTCTTC. This sequence encodes CSANKGGLNEQFF.

This clonotype was counted at least ten times. V and J are TRBV10-3 and TRBJ2-7, with TRBD2 identical over 8 bases. V trimming: 3 bases; J trimming: 6 bases; junction bases outside the gene matches: 7. Germline V gene lookup returns CDR1 ENHRY and CDR2 SYGVKD. The CDR3 is 14 residues long. The CDR3: CAISESIAGLEQYF. The DNA for the CDR3 is TGTGCCATCAGTGAATCTATAGCGGGACTCGAGCAGTACTTC.

The chain joins TRBV27 to TRBJ2-7; no clear D. CDR1 MNHEY and CDR2 SMNVEV come from the germline V gene (reference sequence). The CDR3 totals 14 residues. Trimming shortened V by 6 bases and J by 3 bases, and 15 bases separated the two germline ends. CDR3 sequence (DNA): TGTGCCAGCAGAGAACGAAGCACGAGCTACGAGCAGTACTTC. It is translated as CASRERSTSYEQYF.

The sample holds many counts of this clonotype. This rearrangement joins TRBV7-9 to TRBJ2-2; 10 bases match TRBD2. Trimming took 6 bases from V and 4 from J; bases not matched to a gene: 5. This CDR3 spans 15 amino acids. The germline V gene encodes CDR1 SEHNR and CDR2 FQNEAQ (reference sequence). CDR3: CASRKAGGATGELFF. The CDR3 DNA reads TGTGCCAGCAGAAAAGCGGGAGGGGCCACCGGGGAGCTGTTTTTT.

The J gene is TRBJ2-1, the V gene TRBV7-2; 15 bases match TRBD2. Germline V gene data show CDR1 as SGHTA and CDR2 as FQGNSA. This CDR3 contains 17 residues. With V trimmed by 4 bases and J by 8 bases, 9 bases remained unmatched. The CDR3: CASSWLGLAGGPHEQFF. DNA of the CDR3: TGTGCCAGCAGCTGGTTAGGACTAGCGGGAGGGCCTCATGAGCAGTTCTTC.

This clonotype has a count of ten or more. The V call is TRBV6-1, the J call TRBJ1-1, with D perhaps TRBD1 (5 bases). Germline loops: CDR1 MNHNS, CDR2 SASEGT. The CDR3 has 14 amino acids. V was shortened by 5 bases and J by 1 base, with 11 bases between the two germline ends. The CDR3 DNA is TGTGCCAGCAGTTCCCGAGACAGGAACACTGAAGCTTTCTTT. Its protein is CASSSRDRNTEAFF.

This clonotype was seen at least ten times. This chain connects TRBV12-3 or TRBV12-4 to TRBJ2-1; 7 positions agree with TRBD1. Trimming removed 5 bases from V and 2 bases from J; junction bases left unmatched: 6. The CDR3 sequence is 15 residues long. CDR3 nucleotide sequence: TGTGCCAGCAGTCTGTCCGGGACAGCCTACAATGAGCAGTTCTTC. Amino acid sequence: CASSLSGTAYNEQFF.

This clonotype was seen at least ten times. V usage is TRBV28 and J usage is TRBJ2-5; 9 positions agree with TRBD1. The CDR3 is made up of 16 amino acids. Unmatched junction bases numbered 9, after V lost 2 bases and J lost 5 bases. CDR1 and CDR2 (germline): MDHEN, SYDVKM. CDR3 amino acids: CASSLIGTGLGETQYF. DNA of the CDR3: TGTGCCAGCAGTTTAATAGGGACAGGGCTAGGGGAGACCCAGTACTTC.

This clonotype occurred many times. The chain is built from TRBV11-2 and TRBJ2-1; D not resolved. CDR3 length equals 12 residues. Between the trimmed V and J ends, which lost 4 bases and 4 bases, there was a span of 5 bases. The V gene's germline CDR1 is SGHAT and CDR2 FQNNGV. As DNA, the CDR3 is TGTGCCAGCAGCTGGGGTTACAATGAGCAGTTCTTC. Translated: CASSWGYNEQFF.

The V call is TRBV4-1, the J call TRBJ2-7, with D uncertain. Germline CDR1 and CDR2: MGHRA and YSYEKL. The CDR3 extends over 15 amino acids. V lost 5 bases to trimming and J lost 0 bases, with 14 bases between them. CDR3 sequence: CASSDPGVSSYEQYF. The DNA for the CDR3 is TGCGCCAGCAGCGACCCTGGGGTGAGCTCCTACGAGCAGTACTTC.

This clonotype was recorded many times. This rearrangement joins TRBV19 to TRBJ2-7; tentatively, D is TRBD1 (6 bases). The V end was cut by 9 bases, the J end by 2 bases, with 17 bases between. This CDR3 has 14 residues. The germline V gene has CDR1 LNHDA and CDR2 SQIVND (reference sequence). The CDR3 loop is CASSATQGAYEQYF. The CDR3 nucleotides read TGTGCCAGCAGCGCTACACAGGGAGCCTACGAGCAGTACTTC.

The chain is built from TRBV2 and TRBJ2-5; D perhaps matches TRBD1 (6 bases). Trimming pared 1 base from V and 4 bases from J, leaving 7 bases between. The CDR3 consists of 13 residues. Per the germline V gene, CDR1 is SNHLY and CDR2 is FYNNEI. CDR3 amino acids: CASSEGRGETQYF. The CDR3 DNA reads as TGTGCCAGCAGTGAAGGCAGGGGAGAGACCCAGTACTTC.

This clonotype was recorded many times. The genes are TRBV7-2 and TRBJ2-2; D remains unclear. Germline CDR1 and CDR2: SGHTA and FQGNSA. The CDR3 is 18 amino acids. V dropped 4 bases and J dropped 0 bases, with 18 bases sitting between them. The CDR3 protein is CASSSRPVYGSNTGELFF. CDR3 DNA sequence: TGTGCCAGCAGCTCGCGGCCCGTATACGGTTCGAACACCGGGGAGCTGTTTTTT.

This clonotype appeared many times. This chain uses TRBV5-1 with TRBJ2-7; no reliable D call. Germline-derived CDR1 and CDR2 are SGHRS and YFSETQ. The CDR3 extends over 14 amino acids. Trimming removed 1 base at V and 3 bases at J, with 11 bases between. In DNA form, the CDR3 reads TGCGCCAGCAGCTTGCAAGCCACCTACTACGAGCAGTACTTC. As protein: CASSLQATYYEQYF.

Many counts were recorded for this clonotype. The chain carries TRBV6-1 and TRBJ2-5, with TRBD1 matching 7 bases. V gave up 6 bases and J gave up 5 bases; unmatched junction bases: 6. There are 13 residues in the CDR3. Germline CDR1 reads MNHNS; CDR2 reads SASEGT. CDR3: CASRSTGEETQYF. CDR3 nucleotide sequence: TGTGCCAGCAGGTCAACAGGGGAGGAGACCCAGTACTTC.

The chain is built from TRBV6-5 and TRBJ2-1; weak D call: TRBD1 (5 bases). Trimming removed 2 bases from V and 2 bases from J, with 13 bases in between. The CDR3 is 16 amino acids. In germline, CDR1 is MNHEY, CDR2 SVGAGI. The CDR3, as DNA: TGTGCCAGCAGTTACCTAACAGGATTTCCCTACAATGAGCAGTTCTTC. Its protein product is CASSYLTGFPYNEQFF.

This clonotype was picked up many times. The rearrangement links TRBV28 to TRBJ1-1, with TRBD1 matching over 9 bases. The V gene's germline CDR1 is MDHEN and CDR2 SYDVKM. The length of the CDR3 is 13 residues. After removal of 5 bases from V and 6 bases from J, the junction contained 4 bases not matched to a gene. The chain's CDR3 is CASSPGQGPEAFF. CDR3 coding DNA: TGTGCCAGCAGTCCTGGACAGGGGCCTGAAGCTTTCTTT.

This clonotype occurred a few times. Being one base from a much bigger clone, this may be a read error. The chain carries TRBV28 and TRBJ1-2; 7 bases line up with TRBD1. Trimming at V came to 6 bases and at J to 0 bases, leaving 4 bases not matched to a gene. The CDR3 has 14 residues. Germline CDR1 and CDR2: MDHEN and SYDVKM. The CDR3 region is CASSFGTANYGYTF. The CDR3 nucleotides read TGTGCCAGCAGCTTCGGGACAGCTAACTATGGCTACACCTTC.

The table lists this clonotype with many counts. The rearrangement joins TRBV3-1 to TRBJ2-7; perhaps D is TRBD1 or TRBD2 (5 bases each). Per germline, CDR1 LGHDT and CDR2 YNNKEL (reference sequence). The CDR3 sequence is 18 residues long. The ends were cut back, 2 bases at V and 0 bases at J, with 20 bases in the middle. CDR3 sequence: CASSQQNLRDRRSYEQYF. The CDR3 region has the DNA TGTGCCAGCAGCCAACAAAATCTCCGGGACCGACGCTCCTACGAGCAGTACTTC.

This clonotype showed up many times. DNA of the CDR3: TGTGCCAGTAAGATGGCCCTCGACACAGATACGCAGTATTTT. Protein: CASKMALDTDTQYF. The chain combines TRBV19 with TRBJ2-3, with unresolved D. V lost 7 bases and J lost 2, with 13 bases in between. The CDR3 is 14 residues long. Germline loops: CDR1 LNHDA, CDR2 SQIVND (reference sequence).

The rearrangement links TRBV6-1 to TRBJ2-1, with 12 bases that match TRBD2. The CDR3 runs to 15 residues. V was clipped by 3 bases and J by 7 bases; unmatched bases: 4. The germline CDR1 and CDR2 sequences are MNHNS and SASEGT. CDR3: CASSDALAGGNEQFF. In DNA, the CDR3 is TGTGCCAGCAGTGACGCACTAGCGGGAGGAAATGAGCAGTTCTTC.